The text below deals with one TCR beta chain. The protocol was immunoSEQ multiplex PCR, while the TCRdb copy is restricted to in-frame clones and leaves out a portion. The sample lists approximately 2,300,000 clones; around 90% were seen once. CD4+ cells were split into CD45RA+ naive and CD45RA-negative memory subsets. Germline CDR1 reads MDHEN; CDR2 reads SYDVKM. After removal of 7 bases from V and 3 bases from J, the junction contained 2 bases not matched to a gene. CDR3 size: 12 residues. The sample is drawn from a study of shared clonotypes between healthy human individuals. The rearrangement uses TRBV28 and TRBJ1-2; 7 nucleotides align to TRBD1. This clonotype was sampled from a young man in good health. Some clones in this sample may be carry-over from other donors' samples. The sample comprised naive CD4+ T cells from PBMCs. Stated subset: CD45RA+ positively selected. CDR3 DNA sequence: TGTGCCAGCAAGGGGGCGTACTATGGCTACACCTTC. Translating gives CASKGAYYGYTF.